Sequencing of this TCR beta chain was carried out in a study of blood T cells in healthy people across ages. The authors ran a second PCR of roughly 6 to 12 cycles using a sample-barcoded 5' primer and a J-beta primer mix. TCRdb recomputed calls from the 5' RACE reads with MiXCR, one row per CDR3 protein. This table has about 1,400,000 distinct CDR3 sequences, approximately 59% appearing once. The V end was cut by 7 bases, the J end by 11 bases, with 26 bases between. The CDR3 has 15 amino acids. The germline V gene has CDR1 SGHTA and CDR2 FQGNSA. V usage is TRBV7-2 and J usage is TRBJ2-5; D may be TRBD1 or TRBD2 (5 bases each). The sequenced sample consisted of blood. This receptor was taken from a man between 18 and 35 years old in good health. As DNA, the CDR3 is TGTGCCAGCACCCCTAGCACGAGTAGGGGTTACGGGCAGTACTTC. Translating it yields CASTPSTSRGYGQYF. Full variable domain (remainder filled in from reference TRBV7-2 and TRBJ2-5): GAGVSQSPSNKVTEKGKDVELRCDPISGHTALYWYRQSLGQGLEFLIYFQGNSAPDKSGLPSDRFSAERTGGSVSTLTIQRTQQEDSAVYLCASTPSTSRGYGQYFGPGTRLLVL.